What follows describes a single T cell receptor (beta chain). Participants had their cohort set by participant-reported clinical history. The protocol was immunoSEQ multiplex PCR, while the TCRdb copy is restricted to in-frame clones and leaves out a portion. The sample contains some 170,000 clones, 75% to 85% of which appear only once. The data originate from a study of blood T cell repertoires in COVID-19. CDR3 length: 15 residues. The V end lost 2 bases, the J end lost 4 bases, and 14 bases lay between the germline ends. From germline, CDR1 is LGHDT and CDR2 YNNKEL (reference sequence). Sequenced input: PBMCs or T cells enriched from blood (not recorded which). The clonotype was recovered from a man aged 35-49 years who had recovered from COVID-19. V usage is TRBV3-1 (or the pseudogene TRBV3-2) and J usage is TRBJ1-2, with D unclear. This CDR3 is CASSQSERLVYGYTF. In DNA, the CDR3 is TGTGCCAGCAGCCAAAGTGAACGGTTAGTCTATGGCTACACCTTC.